Listed below are T cell receptor beta chains from one sample, sequenced in a study of cytomegalovirus exposure and HLA in healthy donors. Here immunoSEQ multiplex PCR was the method, and the copy in TCRdb shows in-frame clones only, minus some. Found here are 250,000 to 350,000 clones, around 86% of them singletons; the top ten hold about 4%. Sequenced: PBMCs. The source of these receptors is a man aged 35 to 55 in good health and CMV-seropositive. The CDR3 runs from the conserved cysteine through the conserved F or W. A D gene is named only where the DNA matches it firmly. Rows give clone size only sometimes, using once, few, many, or a class for an expanded clone.

TRBJ2-2	NA	NA	TRBV30	CAWSVQGELFF	TGTGCCTGGAGTGTACAAGGGGAGCTGTTTTTT
TRBJ1-1	NA	TRBD1	TRBV29-1	CSVPGQVGTEAFF	TGCAGCGTGCCGGGACAGGTTGGCACTGAAGCTTTCTTT
TRBJ2-5	NA	TRBD2	TRBV14	CASAGGEATQETQYF	TGTGCCAGCGCTGGGGGGGAGGCCACCCAAGAGACCCAGTACTTC
TRBJ2-5	once	NA	TRBV9	CASSVAEGEGQETQYF	TGTGCCAGCAGCGTAGCCGAGGGAGAGGGCCAAGAGACCCAGTACTTC
TRBJ2-1	NA	TRBD1	TRBV9	CASSVLGQGYNEQFF	TGTGCCAGCAGCGTTTTGGGACAGGGCTACAATGAGCAGTTCTTC
TRBJ2-7	NA	TRBD2	TRBV9	CASSPGLAAYEQYF	TGTGCCAGCAGCCCGGGACTAGCCGCCTACGAGCAGTACTTC
TRBJ1-6	NA	TRBD1	TRBV9	CASSASLITGDSPLHF	TGTGCCAGCAGCGCGTCGCTCATCACAGGGGATTCACCCCTCCACTTT
TRBJ2-7	NA	NA	TRBV27	CASSPGQLGYEQYF	TGTGCCAGCAGTCCAGGACAGTTGGGTTACGAGCAGTACTTC
TRBJ2-1	NA	TRBD1	TRBV2	CASTPISDRADNEQFF	TGTGCCAGCACCCCGATATCGGACAGGGCCGACAATGAGCAGTTCTTC
TRBJ1-4	NA	TRBD1	TRBV6-5	CASRPDRGNEKLFF	TGTGCCAGCAGACCCGACAGGGGTAATGAAAAACTGTTTTTT
TRBJ1-2	NA	TRBD1	TRBV19	CASRTGSYGYTF	TGTGCCAGTAGGACAGGGAGCTATGGCTACACCTTC
TRBJ2-1	NA	NA	TRBV28	CASRRVVRDYNEQFF	TGTGCCAGCAGGCGAGTGGTGAGAGACTACAATGAGCAGTTCTTC
TRBJ2-6	NA	NA	TRBV2	CASSGRAGANVLTF	TGTGCCAGCAGTGGCCGAGCTGGGGCCAACGTCCTGACTTTC
TRBJ2-6	NA	TRBD1	TRBV7-6	CASSIPPTGTGANVLTF	TGTGCCAGCAGCATACCCCCGACAGGGACTGGGGCCAACGTCCTGACTTTC
TRBJ2-1	NA	TRBD1	TRBV27	CASSRQGSGPQEQFF	TGTGCCAGCAGTCGACAGGGATCGGGCCCCCAGGAGCAGTTCTTC
TRBJ2-7	NA	TRBD1	TRBV25-1	CASSDDRGLSEQYF	TGTGCCAGCAGTGACGACAGGGGGCTCTCCGAGCAGTACTTC
TRBJ2-2	NA	NA	TRBV29-1	CSVVDSENTGELFF	TGCAGCGTTGTTGACAGCGAGAACACCGGGGAGCTGTTTTTT
TRBJ2-7	NA	TRBD1	TRBV6-5	CASSKTGKAYEQYF	TGTGCCAGCAGTAAGACAGGGAAAGCGTACGAGCAGTACTTC
TRBJ2-7	NA	TRBD2	TRBV5-1	CASSLRGAGALPYEQYF	TGCGCCAGCAGCTTGAGGGGAGCGGGAGCCCTCCCCTACGAGCAGTACTTC
TRBJ1-4	NA	NA	TRBV10-3	CAIRGGPNEKLFF	TGTGCCATCAGGGGGGGGCCTAATGAAAAACTGTTTTTT
TRBJ2-7	NA	TRBD1	TRBV11-2	CASSPLNRGRGSSYEQYF	TGTGCCAGCAGCCCCCTAAACAGGGGACGGGGTAGCAGCTACGAGCAGTACTTC
TRBJ2-5	NA	TRBD2	TRBV9	CASSVGGGRNRETQYF	TGTGCCAGCAGCGTAGGTGGCGGGAGAAACCGAGAGACCCAGTACTTC
TRBJ1-4	few	NA	TRBV28	CASSPDRETNEKLFF	TGTGCCAGCAGTCCGGACAGAGAAACTAATGAAAAACTGTTTTTT
TRBJ2-1	once	TRBD2	TRBV5-4	CASSRTSGAYNEQFF	TGTGCCAGCAGCCGTACTAGCGGCGCCTACAATGAGCAGTTCTTC
TRBJ1-5	NA	NA	TRBV19	CASSILGAYSNQPQHF	TGTGCCAGTAGTATTCTTGGGGCCTATAGCAATCAGCCCCAGCATTTT
TRBJ2-7	NA	TRBD2	TRBV4-1	CASSPGLAQSSYEQYF	TGCGCCAGCAGCCCAGGACTAGCTCAGAGCTCCTACGAGCAGTACTTC
TRBJ2-7	NA	TRBD2	TRBV10-1	CASSDRLAVGEQYF	TGCGCCAGCAGTGACAGACTAGCGGTGGGCGAGCAGTACTTC
TRBJ2-1	NA	NA	TRBV14	CASSRRGSYNEQFF	TGTGCCAGCAGCCGACGGGGCTCCTACAATGAGCAGTTCTTC
TRBJ1-4	NA	NA	TRBV5-1	CASSWGRAREKLFF	TGCGCCAGCAGCTGGGGCAGGGCGCGGGAAAAACTGTTTTTT
TRBJ1-2	NA	TRBD1	TRBV28	CASSPGQDNYGYTF	TGTGCCAGCAGCCCCGGACAGGATAACTATGGCTACACCTTC
TRBJ1-4	NA	TRBD1	TRBV9	CASSPWGQGASEKLFF	TGTGCCAGCAGCCCGTGGGGACAGGGAGCCTCGGAAAAACTGTTTTTT
TRBJ2-3	NA	NA	TRBV19	CASSTGDIPSTDTQYF	TGTGCCAGTAGCACCGGGGACATACCTAGCACAGATACGCAGTATTTT
TRBJ2-4	NA	TRBD2	TRBV28	CASSLQLAGTLNIQYF	TGTGCCAGCAGTTTACAACTAGCGGGGACCCTGAACATTCAGTACTTC
TRBJ2-6	NA	NA	TRBV19	CASKRPGTGANVLTF	TGTGCCAGTAAAAGGCCAGGGACTGGGGCCAACGTCCTGACTTTC
TRBJ2-3	NA	TRBD1	TRBV25-1	CASSEWRTGSDTQYF	TGTGCCAGCAGTGAATGGCGGACAGGGAGCGATACGCAGTATTTT